Shown below are 21 T cell receptor beta chains from a single sample sequenced in a study of blood T cell repertoires in COVID-19. The protocol was immunoSEQ multiplex PCR, while the TCRdb copy is restricted to in-frame clones and leaves out a portion. The table records under 550,000 clones, about 90% of them present only once. The specimen sequenced was peripheral blood. The receptor set was obtained from a man younger than 30 with COVID-19, enrolled during active disease.

The chain has TRBV6-5 and TRBJ2-2, with D possibly TRBD1 on 6 matching bases. The CDR3 is made up of 14 amino acids. Trimming pared 5 bases from V and 4 bases from J, leaving 11 bases between. The V gene's germline CDR1 is MNHEY and CDR2 SVGAGI. The CDR3 DNA follows: TGTGCCAGCAGTCCCCGGACAGCCACCGGGGAGCTGTTTTTT. Amino acids: CASSPRTATGELFF.

The chain carries TRBV19 and TRBJ2-3; 12 positions match TRBD2. After removal of 6 bases from V and 0 bases from J, the junction contained 16 bases not matched to a gene. In germline, CDR1 is LNHDA, CDR2 SQIVND (reference sequence). The CDR3 runs 20 residues. The CDR3, as DNA: TGTGCCAGTAGAAACCGCGGACTAGCGGGACCAAAACCTAGCACAGATACGCAGTATTTT. Its translation is CASRNRGLAGPKPSTDTQYF.

The chain is built from TRBV2 and TRBJ1-1, with TRBD1 as a possible D gene (5 bases). V gave up 6 bases and J gave up 6 bases, with 8 bases separating them. Per germline, CDR1 SNHLY and CDR2 FYNNEI. The CDR3 loop spans 11 amino acids. This chain's CDR3 is CASRKGPEAFF. CDR3 DNA sequence: TGTGCCAGCAGAAAGGGGCCTGAAGCTTTCTTT.

V gene TRBV7-3 combines with J gene TRBJ2-2, with D possibly TRBD2 on 6 matching bases. Between the trimmed V and J ends, which lost 2 bases and 0 bases, there was a span of 7 bases. The CDR3 contains 15 residues. Germline V gives CDR1 SGHTA, CDR2 FQGTGA. The CDR3 DNA is TGTGCCAGCAGCTTAGGGGGGTCGAACACCGGGGAGCTGTTTTTT. Translation gives CASSLGGSNTGELFF.

This clone occurred a few times. The chain couples TRBV2 to TRBJ1-6; the match to TRBD1 covers 12 bases. Losses at the gene ends were 5 bases for V and 10 bases for J; bases not matched to a gene: 3. This CDR3 comprises 14 residues. Germline V gene lookup returns CDR1 SNHLY and CDR2 FYNNEI. In DNA, the CDR3 is TGTGCCAGCAGTAGGGGACAGGGGGCCTCACCCCTCCACTTT. This translates into CASSRGQGASPLHF.

CDR3 coding DNA: TGTGCCAGCAGCTCCGCCGGGACAGATGAAGCTTTCTTT. This gives the protein CASSSAGTDEAFF. The chain links TRBV7-9 to TRBJ1-1; 7 nucleotides agree with TRBD1. J lost 7 bases, V lost 4 bases, and 6 bases had no gene match. Germline-derived CDR1 and CDR2 are SEHNR and FQNEAQ (reference sequence). The CDR3 is 13 residues long.

V usage is TRBV16 and J usage is TRBJ1-2; D gene ambiguous. With 0 bases removed from V and 6 bases from J, the gap between germline ends came to 8 bases. CDR3 size: 13 residues. CDR1 is KGHSY, CDR2 FQNENV, per germline. CDR3 protein: CASSQSVGDGYTF. The DNA for the CDR3 is TGTGCCAGCAGCCAATCGGTCGGGGATGGCTACACCTTC.

This chain connects TRBV10-1 to TRBJ2-3; D uncertain. The CDR3 runs to 12 residues. Trimming took off 4 bases at V and 4 bases at J, with 6 bases between the two ends. The germline V gene encodes CDR1 WNHNN and CDR2 SYGVQD (reference sequence). This chain's CDR3 is CASSAPSDTQYF. The CDR3 DNA sequence: TGCGCCAGCAGTGCCCCTTCAGATACGCAGTATTTT.

The chain employs TRBV5-5 and TRBJ2-6; TRBD2 matches 11 bases. The CDR3 is 16 residues long. CDR1 is SGHKS, CDR2 YYEKEE, per germline (reference sequence). Trimming at V came to 4 bases and at J to 6 bases, leaving 6 bases not matched to a gene. In DNA, the CDR3 is TGTGCCAGCAGCATACTAGCGGGGGCGGCGGCCAACGTCCTGACTTTC. It encodes CASSILAGAAANVLTF.

The chain has TRBV5-4 and TRBJ2-4; TRBD1 might be the D (5 bases). Per germline, CDR1 SGHNT and CDR2 YYREEE (reference sequence). Trimming took 4 bases from V and 0 from J, leaving 11 bases between them. CDR3 length equals 15 residues. The CDR3 loop reads CASSKGHLAKNIQYF. CDR3 sequence (DNA): TGTGCCAGCAGCAAAGGACACTTAGCCAAAAACATTCAGTACTTC.

The rearrangement links TRBV28 to TRBJ2-7; 10 nucleotides agree with TRBD1. Germline V gene lookup returns CDR1 MDHEN and CDR2 SYDVKM. The CDR3 contains 14 residues. Trimming took 6 bases from V and 2 from J; bases not matched to a gene: 4. This chain's CDR3 is CASSRTGGTYEQYF. In DNA form, the CDR3 reads TGTGCCAGCAGCAGGACAGGGGGGACCTACGAGCAGTACTTC. The complete variable domain, with remaining parts taken from reference TRBV28 and TRBJ2-7, reads DVKVTQSSRYLVKRTGEKVFLECVQDMDHENMFWYRQDPGLGLRLIYFSYDVKMKEKGDIPEGYSVSREKKERFSLILESASTNQTSMYLCASSRTGGTYEQYFGPGTRLTVT.

The J gene is TRBJ1-4, the V gene TRBV6-6, with D uncertain. Germline V gene data show CDR1 as MNHNY and CDR2 as SVGAGI (reference sequence). V was cut by 4 bases and J by 8 bases, with 14 bases left in between. The CDR3 is 14 residues long. CDR3 protein: CASSLEGLGEKLFF. In nucleotides, the CDR3 is TGTGCCAGCAGTTTAGAAGGATTGGGCGAAAAACTGTTTTTT.

This chain uses TRBV29-1 with TRBJ1-1; 7 nucleotides agree with TRBD1. This CDR3 has 9 residues. The V gene end was trimmed by 8 bases and the J gene end by 14 bases; junction bases not matched to a gene: 8. Germline CDR1 reads SQVTM; CDR2 reads ANQGSEA. CDR3 DNA sequence: TGCAGCACCTCCCGGGACAGCTTCTTT. It encodes CSTSRDSFF.

CDR3 residues: CATSRDFFRTSGGEQFF. The CDR3 DNA reads as TGTGCCACCAGCAGAGATTTTTTTCGGACTAGCGGGGGGGAGCAGTTCTTC. This chain uses TRBV15 with TRBJ2-1; 14 nucleotides match TRBD2. CDR1 and CDR2 from the germline V gene are LNHNV and YYDKDF (reference sequence). The CDR3 is 17 residues long. V lost 0 bases and J lost 10; bases outside the gene matches: 8.

The chain carries TRBV5-8 and TRBJ1-2, with D maybe TRBD1 (6 bases). CDR3 length: 12 residues. Germline-derived CDR1 and CDR2 are SGHTS and YDEGEE. Between the trimmed V and J ends, which lost 5 bases and 4 bases, there was a span of 9 bases. The chain's CDR3 is CASRQQGYGYTF. CDR3 in DNA: TGTGCCAGCAGGCAACAGGGCTATGGCTACACCTTC.

In its sample, this clone was seen once. The rearrangement links TRBV19 to TRBJ1-4; D unresolved. V was cut by 8 bases and J by 8 bases, with 18 bases left in between. Germline V gives CDR1 LNHDA, CDR2 SQIVND (reference sequence). This CDR3 region has 14 residues. The CDR3 region is CASSKPTTREKLFF. The CDR3 bases are TGTGCCAGTTCTAAACCGACGACACGGGAAAAACTGTTTTTT.

This clone came up once. The chain couples TRBV19 to TRBJ1-5, with 7 bases identical to TRBD1. Trimming removed 5 bases from V and 0 bases from J; junction bases left unmatched: 7. The CDR3 sequence is 16 residues long. Germline CDR1 is LNHDA and CDR2 is SQIVND (reference sequence). The CDR3 DNA is TGTGCCAGTAGTGCAGACAGGGTTCGTAGCAATCAGCCCCAGCATTTT. Amino acids: CASSADRVRSNQPQHF.

The chain is built from TRBV6-2 or TRBV6-3 and TRBJ1-3, with TRBD1 identical over 9 bases. Per the germline V gene, CDR1 is MNHEY and CDR2 is SVGEGT. The CDR3 totals 17 residues. Unmatched junction bases numbered 7, after V lost 4 bases and J lost 0 bases. CDR3 amino acids: CASSSGQGSNSGNTIYF. The CDR3 region has the DNA TGTGCCAGCAGTTCCGGACAGGGGAGCAACTCTGGAAACACCATATATTTT.

This clone showed up just a few times. The rearrangement joins TRBV6-2 or TRBV6-3 to TRBJ2-1, with 8 bases matching TRBD2. Germline trimming cut 6 bases from V and 1 base from J; bases unmatched to any gene: 8. Germline lookup yields CDR1 MNHEY and CDR2 SVGEGT. This CDR3 contains 16 residues. CDR3 sequence reads: CASSGAGAGSYNEQFF. The CDR3 nucleotides read TGTGCCAGCAGCGGAGCGGGGGCCGGGTCCTACAATGAGCAGTTCTTC.

V and J are TRBV5-4 and TRBJ2-2; TRBD1 agrees at 8 bases. V dropped 0 bases and J dropped 5; count of bases not matched to a gene: 3. The CDR3 totals 15 residues. The germline CDR1 and CDR2 sequences are SGHNT and YYREEE (reference sequence). The CDR3 region is CASSLAGQVTGELFF. The DNA of the CDR3 is TGTGCCAGCAGCTTGGCGGGACAGGTGACCGGGGAGCTGTTTTTT. The full variable domain, with the rest looked up from reference TRBV5-4 and TRBJ2-2, is ETGVTQSPTHLIKTRGQQVTLRCSSQSGHNTVSWYQQALGQGPQFIFQYYREEENGRGNFPPRFSGLQFPNYSSELNVNALELDDSALYLCASSLAGQVTGELFFGEGSRLTVL.

The chain couples TRBV5-1 to TRBJ2-6; a possible D gene is TRBD1 (5 bases). Per the germline V gene, CDR1 is SGHRS and CDR2 is YFSETQ. The CDR3 length is 15 residues. Trimming pared 8 bases from V and 0 bases from J, leaving 12 bases between. The CDR3 sequence is CASLGDYSGANVLTF. The CDR3 DNA sequence: TGCGCCAGTCTAGGGGATTACTCTGGGGCCAACGTCCTGACTTTC.